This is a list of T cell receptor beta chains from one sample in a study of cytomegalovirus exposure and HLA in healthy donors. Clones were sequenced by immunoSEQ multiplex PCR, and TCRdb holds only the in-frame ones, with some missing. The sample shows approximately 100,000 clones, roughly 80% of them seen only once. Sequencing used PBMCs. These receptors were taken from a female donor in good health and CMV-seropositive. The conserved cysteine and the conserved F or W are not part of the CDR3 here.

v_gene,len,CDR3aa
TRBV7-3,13,ASSLSPADYNEQF
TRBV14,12,ASSQYSGGTEAF
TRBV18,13,ASSPLSGTTDTQY
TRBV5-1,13,ASTKQGPGNTEAF
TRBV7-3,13,ASSSMGLVQNEQF
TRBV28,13,ASSFAGGTRGEQY
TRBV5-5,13,ASSSGLGSYNEQF
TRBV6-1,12,ASSRQLFTDTQY
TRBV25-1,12,ASSRQGAGETQY
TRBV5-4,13,ASSSRTGRINEQF
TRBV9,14,ASSVGWRGIEEKLF
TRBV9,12,ASSVGGSTDTQY
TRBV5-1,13,ASSLKLTGKETQY
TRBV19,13,ASTTRTVLNEKLF
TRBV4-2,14,ASSWASGGPQETQY